The rows below give T cell receptor beta chains drawn from one sample of a study of cytomegalovirus exposure and HLA in healthy donors. Sequenced by immunoSEQ multiplex PCR; TCRdb stores in-frame clones only, minus some. Of more than 250,000 clones listed, about nine tenths were seen once; the top ten hold more than 0.9%. Sequenced sample: PBMCs. The origin of the receptors is a woman in her twenties or thirties in good health and CMV-seropositive. Both conserved end residues are part of each CDR3. The order of the fields is clone size, V gene, D gene, J gene, CDR3 DNA, CDR3 protein. A D gene is named only where the DNA matches it firmly. Size values are once, few and many counts, or a class for expanded clones, and some rows have none.

few	TRBV28	TRBD1	TRBJ2-4	TGTGCCAGCAGCCTCACAGGGGACATTCAGTACTTC	CASSLTGDIQYF
-	TRBV2	TRBD2	TRBJ2-3	TGTGCCAGCAGTGACCCCGGTTTAGCGGGGGGCACAGATACGCAGTATTTT	CASSDPGLAGGTDTQYF
-	TRBV6-4	-	TRBJ2-3	TGTGCCAGCAGTGACGAGGGCGGGCGGGGAGATACGCAGTATTTT	CASSDEGGRGDTQYF
-	TRBV27	-	TRBJ1-2	TGTGCCAGCAGTTCCCGCAGGGTGGATGGCTACACCTTC	CASSSRRVDGYTF
-	TRBV19	-	TRBJ1-5	TGTGCCAGTAGTTCAGGGGCCAAGGTAGATCAGCCCCAGCATTTT	CASSSGAKVDQPQHF
-	TRBV9	-	TRBJ2-2	TGTGCCAGCAGCGTGGGTGGTCGGAGCGGGGAGCTGTTTTTT	CASSVGGRSGELFF
-	TRBV7-9	TRBD2	TRBJ2-1	TGTGCCAGCAGCTTAGGCGGGAGGGGCTCCTACAATGAGCAGTTCTTC	CASSLGGRGSYNEQFF
-	TRBV25-1	-	TRBJ1-2	TGTGCCAGCAGTGAACCCAGCTGGGGCGGCTATGGCTACACCTTC	CASSEPSWGGYGYTF
-	TRBV5-1	-	TRBJ2-3	TGCGCCAGCAGCTTGGGGTCAGGCCCAGATACGCAGTATTTT	CASSLGSGPDTQYF
few	TRBV7-9	-	TRBJ1-5	TGTGCCAGCACCCTATCGGCGGCAGGGAATCAGCCCCAGCATTTT	CASTLSAAGNQPQHF
-	TRBV29-1	-	TRBJ2-2	TGCAGCGTTGAGCGGGACAACACCGGGGAGCTGTTTTTT	CSVERDNTGELFF
-	TRBV7-9	-	TRBJ1-5	TGTGCCAGCAGCCAGGGTAGGGGGGATAGCAATCAGCCCCAGCATTTT	CASSQGRGDSNQPQHF
-	TRBV15	-	TRBJ2-1	TGTGCCACCAGTAACCCCGGGACTCCGACCTACAATGAGCAGTTCTTC	CATSNPGTPTYNEQFF
-	TRBV5-6	TRBD2	TRBJ2-7	TGTGCCAGCAACAGGATCCGGGGAGGGCCCGCCAACGAGCAGTACTTC	CASNRIRGGPANEQYF
-	TRBV4-1	TRBD1	TRBJ2-5	TGCGCCAGCAGCCTCCGGGACAGGGGTACTACAGAGACCCAGTACTTC	CASSLRDRGTTETQYF
few	TRBV30	-	TRBJ1-2	TGTGCCTGGGGACGCACTGGATGGGGCTACACCTTC	CAWGRTGWGYTF
-	TRBV28	-	TRBJ1-2	TGTGCCAGCGAAAACCCAGGAAGGACCGGCTACACCTTC	CASENPGRTGYTF
-	TRBV7-8	TRBD2	TRBJ2-1	TGTGCCAGCAGCTTAGTGGGCTTGGGACTAGCGGTTGGCAATGAGCAGTTCTTC	CASSLVGLGLAVGNEQFF
-	TRBV27	-	TRBJ2-6	TGTGCCAGCAGAGGAGGGACCTCTGGGGCCAACGTCCTGACTTTC	CASRGGTSGANVLTF
-	TRBV19	TRBD1	TRBJ1-2	TGTGCCAGTGCCCTTTACAGGGGGCTGGACGGCTACACCTTC	CASALYRGLDGYTF
-	TRBV15	-	TRBJ2-7	TGTGCCACCAGCAGAGATCGGTGGTACGAGCAGTACTTC	CATSRDRWYEQYF
-	TRBV5-4	TRBD2	TRBJ2-5	TGTGCCAGCAGCTTGGGTGGACTAGCGGGGGAAACCCAAGAGACCCAGTACTTC	CASSLGGLAGETQETQYF